This T cell receptor (beta chain) stems from a study of T cell responses to AZD1222 COVID-19 vaccine. The table came from immunoSEQ multiplex PCR; TCRdb's copy has only in-frame clones and leaves some out. The sample consists of over 85,000 clones, about 90% of them appearing once. This CDR3 has 13 residues. V lost 6 bases and J lost 5, with 14 bases in between. Study-wide points: In a largely white British group with more females than males, clonal diversity was possibly underestimated. Nearly half of unique spike-specific TCRs reportedly avoided B.1.351 and B.1.1.7 mutated regions. Only after the peak T cell response were repertoires sampled.

On this clone itself: Antigen: not known.

The receptor comes from an adult in good health. This chain joins TRBV12-3 or TRBV12-4 and TRBJ2-7; the D gene could be TRBD1 or TRBD2 (5 bases each). Sequencing used peripheral blood, obtained on day 0 of AZD1222 vaccination. The CDR3 coding sequence is TGTGCCAGCAGGCCCGGGACGACCAACGAGCAGTACTTC. Protein sequence: CASRPGTTNEQYF.